This passage covers 30 T cell receptor beta chains from one sample sequenced in a study of T cell responses to AZD1222 COVID-19 vaccine. Only in-frame clones appear in the TCRdb table, and some are missing; sequencing was by immunoSEQ multiplex PCR. This sample has some 150,000 clones, with more than 85% found just once. The sequencing here drew on peripheral blood, taken 28 days after the second AZD1222 dose. Receptor source: an adult who received the AZD1222 COVID-19 vaccine.

The chain combines TRBV29-1 with TRBJ2-6; weak D call: TRBD1 (6 bases). This CDR3 is 14 amino acids long. V was trimmed by 5 bases and J by 4 bases, leaving 12 bases between them. Germline V CDR1 and CDR2: SQVTM, ANQGSEA. The CDR3, as DNA: TGCAGCGTTCATACAGGGTCAGGGGCCAACGTCCTGACTTTC. Its protein is CSVHTGSGANVLTF.

The J gene is TRBJ1-5, the V gene TRBV28, with unresolved D. The germline gives CDR1 MDHEN, CDR2 SYDVKM. CDR3 length equals 15 residues. The germline V and J ends were trimmed by 3 bases and 0 bases, with 9 bases remaining between them. This CDR3 reads CASSFRHYSNQPQHF. The CDR3 nucleotides are TGTGCCAGCAGTTTTAGGCACTATAGCAATCAGCCCCAGCATTTT.

V usage is TRBV11-2 and J usage is TRBJ2-1; no reliable D call. V was trimmed by 1 base and J by 7 bases, leaving 8 bases between them. This CDR3 contains 13 residues. Germline CDR1 and CDR2: SGHAT and FQNNGV. The CDR3 region has the DNA TGTGCCAGCAGCTTAGGGCAGCCAAATGAGCAGTTCTTC. This encodes CASSLGQPNEQFF.

The rearrangement uses TRBV11-1 and TRBJ2-3; 13 nucleotides match TRBD2. The trim removed 1 base at V and 10 bases at J, leaving 5 bases unmatched. Germline V gene data show CDR1 as SGHAT and CDR2 as FQDESV (reference sequence). This CDR3 spans 15 amino acids. In DNA, the CDR3 is TGTGCCAGCAGCTTAGGGACTAGCGGGAGTGGATCGCAGTATTTT. Translated, it gives CASSLGTSGSGSQYF.

The chain carries TRBV30 and TRBJ1-2; possibly TRBD1 for D (6 bases). There are 13 residues in the CDR3. From germline, CDR1 is GTSNPN and CDR2 SVGIG (reference sequence). V gave up 0 bases and J gave up 3 bases, with 8 bases separating them. The CDR3 sequence: CAWSVGADYGYTF. The CDR3 DNA sequence: TGTGCCTGGAGTGTGGGGGCTGACTATGGCTACACCTTC.

The rearrangement links TRBV5-1 to TRBJ2-7; 8 bases align to TRBD2. V was pared by 4 bases and J by 3 bases, with 9 bases of the junction left unmatched. The germline CDR1 and CDR2 sequences are SGHRS and YFSETQ. This CDR3 spans 15 amino acids. The CDR3 loop is CASSLTSVGDYEQYF. The CDR3 region has the DNA TGCGCCAGCAGCCTGACTAGCGTAGGAGACTACGAGCAGTACTTC.

The CDR3 nucleotides read TGCGCCAGCAGCCCCTTGGGAGATACGCAGTATTTT. Amino acids: CASSPLGDTQYF. The chain has TRBV4-1 and TRBJ2-3; D unresolved. Germline CDR1 MGHRA, CDR2 YSYEKL. CDR3 length: 12 residues. V was cut by 4 bases and J by 5 bases, with 7 bases left in between.

The sample holds one count of this clone. This CDR3 is CASSIPQGLGYTF. The CDR3 nucleotides read TGTGCCAGTAGTATACCTCAGGGGCTTGGCTACACCTTC. The gene calls are TRBV19 and TRBJ1-2; D perhaps matches TRBD1 (6 bases). CDR3 length equals 13 residues. Germline CDR1 LNHDA, CDR2 SQIVND (reference sequence). Deletions cut 2 bases from V and 7 bases from J, with 11 bases between.

V and J are TRBV19 and TRBJ2-2; 7 positions match TRBD1. The ends lost 2 bases at V and 3 bases at J; junction bases unmatched: 9. The CDR3 consists of 17 residues. Germline assignment: CDR1 LNHDA and CDR2 SQIVND (reference sequence). CDR3 bases: TGTGCCAGTAGTATACTAGGGGGCGCTGGGGACACCGGGGAGCTGTTTTTT. Translating gives CASSILGGAGDTGELFF. Drawing the rest from reference TRBV19 and TRBJ2-2, the complete variable domain is DGGITQSPKYLFRKEGQNVTLSCEQNLNHDAMYWYRQDPGQGLRLIYYSQIVNDFQKGDIAEGYSVSREKKESFPLTVTSAQKNPTAFYLCASSILGGAGDTGELFFGEGSRLTVL.

This rearrangement joins TRBV30 to TRBJ2-3; TRBD2 matches 7 bases. Trimming at V came to 5 bases and at J to 5 bases, leaving 7 bases not matched to a gene. From germline, CDR1 is GTSNPN and CDR2 SVGIG (reference sequence). This CDR3 is built from 13 residues. CDR3 bases: TGTGCCTGGGGGGCGGGAGTCGAAGATACGCAGTATTTT. Protein product: CAWGAGVEDTQYF.

The chain joins TRBV6-2 or TRBV6-3 to TRBJ2-3; 7 bases agree with TRBD1. V was clipped by 4 bases and J by 1 base; unmatched bases: 5. The CDR3 sequence is 15 residues long. Germline CDR1 is MNHEY and CDR2 is SVGEGT. CDR3 sequence reads: CASSSRDSRTDTQYF. The CDR3 nucleotides read TGTGCCAGCAGTTCCCGGGACAGTCGCACAGATACGCAGTATTTT.

The chain links TRBV7-9 to TRBJ2-1; no definite D call. V was clipped by 1 base and J by 8 bases, with 9 bases between them. Germline values: CDR1 SEHNR, CDR2 FQNEAQ (reference sequence). The CDR3 totals 13 residues. CDR3 loop: CASSLEFPDEQFF. CDR3 DNA sequence: TGTGCCAGCAGCTTAGAATTTCCTGATGAGCAGTTCTTC.

The chain recombines TRBV11-3 with TRBJ2-3; maybe TRBD2 (5 bases). V lost 0 bases and J 2 bases, leaving 6 bases between the germline ends. CDR3 length: 14 residues. CDR1 SGHNT and CDR2 YENEEA come from the germline V gene. CDR3 in amino acids: CASSLDRDTDTQYF. The CDR3 DNA reads TGTGCCAGCAGCTTAGATCGGGACACAGATACGCAGTATTTT.

This chain's CDR3 is CASSPQDQGGELFF. DNA of the CDR3: TGTGCCAGCAGTCCACAGGACCAAGGCGGGGAGCTGTTTTTT. The chain recombines TRBV2 with TRBJ2-2; D perhaps matches TRBD1 (5 bases). Germline CDR1 reads SNHLY; CDR2 reads FYNNEI. Deletions cut 5 bases from V and 7 bases from J, with 14 bases between. The CDR3 totals 14 residues.

This clone occurred a few times. The chain is built from TRBV7-3 and TRBJ1-1; D remains unclear. V was clipped by 1 base and J by 1 base, with 10 bases between them. CDR1 and CDR2 from the germline V gene are SGHTA and FQGTGA. There are 15 residues in the CDR3. In DNA, the CDR3 is TGTGCCAGCAGCTTAATGCCGGTATCGAACACTGAAGCTTTCTTT. Protein sequence: CASSLMPVSNTEAFF. The full variable domain, in which reference TRBV7-3 and TRBJ1-1 provide the parts outside the CDR3, is GAGVSQTPSNKVTEKGKYVELRCDPISGHTALYWYRQSLGQGPEFLIYFQGTGAADDSGLPNDRFFAVRPEGSVSTLKIQRTERGDSAVYLCASSLMPVSNTEAFFGQGTRLTVV.

This chain uses TRBV3-1 (or the pseudogene TRBV3-2) with TRBJ1-4; 7 bases agree with TRBD1. V shed 1 base, J shed 5 bases, and the junction held 7 bases outside the gene matches. Looked up from germline, CDR1 is LGHDT and CDR2 is YNNKEL (reference sequence). The CDR3 runs 16 residues. In DNA, the CDR3 is TGTGCCAGCAGCCAAGGGCAGGGGGGACCGAATGAAAAACTGTTTTTT. Translation: CASSQGQGGPNEKLFF.

CDR3 nucleotide sequence: TGTGCCAGCAGTTACACTCGGGAGCGGGATACGCAGTATTTT. As protein: CASSYTRERDTQYF. This chain links TRBV6-6 with TRBJ2-3; D may be TRBD2 (6 bases). Germline CDR1 reads MNHNY; CDR2 reads SVGAGI (reference sequence). V was pared by 2 bases and J by 6 bases, with 12 bases between. The CDR3 is made up of 14 amino acids.

This clone was detected once. In DNA, the CDR3 is TGTGCCAGCAGTTTATGGCCCCGGGACACAGGACCTATGAACACTGAAGCTTTCTTT. Protein sequence: CASSLWPRDTGPMNTEAFF. The genes are TRBV28 and TRBJ1-1; perhaps TRBD1 as D (6 bases). Per the germline V gene, CDR1 is MDHEN and CDR2 is SYDVKM. V was trimmed by 0 bases and J by 0 bases, leaving 20 bases between them. The CDR3 length is 19 residues.

This clone was counted only a few times. The chain joins TRBV7-9 to TRBJ1-1; possible D gene TRBD1, 5 bases. Trimming removed 4 bases at V and 1 base at J, with 16 bases between. This CDR3 has 16 amino acids. CDR1 and CDR2 from the germline V gene are SEHNR and FQNEAQ (reference sequence). CDR3 region: CASSSGQTATNTEAFF. The DNA of the CDR3 is TGTGCCAGCAGCTCAGGCCAGACAGCGACGAACACTGAAGCTTTCTTT. Filled out from reference TRBV7-9 and TRBJ1-1, the complete variable domain reads DTGVSQNPRHKITKRGQNVTFRCDPISEHNRLYWYRQTLGQGPEFLTYFQNEAQLEKSRLLSDRFSAERPKGSFSTLEIQRTEQGDSAMYLCASSSGQTATNTEAFFGQGTRLTVV.

This clone was recorded only once. The chain has TRBV2 and TRBJ2-7; D is unresolved. From germline, CDR1 is SNHLY and CDR2 FYNNEI. The V end lost 0 bases, the J end lost 2 bases, and 5 bases lay between the germline ends. The CDR3 contains 13 residues. This CDR3 reads CASSEAPAYEQYF. The CDR3 DNA sequence: TGTGCCAGCAGTGAAGCGCCCGCCTACGAGCAGTACTTC.

The rearrangement joins TRBV30 to TRBJ1-6; D may be TRBD1 (5 bases). This CDR3 comprises 15 residues. The V gene's germline CDR1 is GTSNPN and CDR2 SVGIG (reference sequence). Trimming removed 0 bases from V and 8 bases from J, with 14 bases in between. This CDR3 is CAWSVRVGGDSPLHF. CDR3 DNA: TGTGCCTGGAGTGTACGGGTCGGGGGTGATTCACCCCTCCACTTT. Full variable domain (rest looked up from reference TRBV30 and TRBJ1-6): SQTIHQWPATLVQPVGSPLSLECTVEGTSNPNLYWYRQAAGRGLQLLFYSVGIGQISSEVPQNLSASRPQDRQFILSSKKLLLSDSGFYLCAWSVRVGGDSPLHFGNGTRLTVT.

This sequence joins TRBV4-1 and TRBJ1-1, with D uncertain. This CDR3 spans 15 amino acids. The V end lost 4 bases, the J end lost 0 bases, and 12 bases lay between the germline ends. From germline, CDR1 is MGHRA and CDR2 YSYEKL. The CDR3 here is CASSPQQILNTEAFF. For the CDR3, the DNA is TGCGCCAGCAGCCCCCAACAGATTTTGAACACTGAAGCTTTCTTT.

A single count supports this clone. The genes are TRBV5-6 and TRBJ2-7; TRBD2 might be the D (5 bases). The V gene lost 4 bases and the J gene lost 3 bases, with 14 bases spanning the gap. The CDR3 extends over 14 amino acids. The germline V gene has CDR1 SGHDT and CDR2 YYEEEE. The CDR3 protein is CASSLPGTNYEQYF. The CDR3 region has the DNA TGTGCCAGCAGCCTACCGGGAACCAACTACGAGCAGTACTTC.

This chain connects TRBV9 to TRBJ2-2; 7 bases align to TRBD1. CDR1 SGDLS and CDR2 YYNGEE come from the germline V gene. The CDR3 runs to 14 residues. The trim removed 3 bases at V and 4 bases at J, leaving 3 bases unmatched. This CDR3 reads CASSARTGTGELFF. The CDR3 region has the DNA TGTGCCAGCAGCGCGCGGACAGGCACCGGGGAGCTGTTTTTT.

The V gene is TRBV18, the J gene TRBJ1-1; the match to TRBD1 covers 9 bases. With 5 bases clipped from V and 8 bases from J, the junction kept 9 bases outside the gene matches. CDR3 size: 14 residues. The V gene's germline CDR1 is KGHSH and CDR2 LQKENI. The CDR3 region is CASSTRQGEGEAFF. DNA of the CDR3: TGTGCCAGCTCAACACGACAGGGGGAAGGGGAAGCTTTCTTT.

The chain joins TRBV11-3 to TRBJ2-1, with D perhaps matching TRBD2 (6 bases). Trimming took 1 base from V and 0 from J, leaving 10 bases between them. The CDR3 spans 16 residues. Germline V lookup: CDR1 SGHNT, CDR2 YENEEA. The CDR3 sequence is CASSLGLGSSYNEQFF. The CDR3, as DNA: TGTGCCAGCAGCTTAGGTCTCGGGAGCTCCTACAATGAGCAGTTCTTC. Together with reference TRBV11-3 and TRBJ2-1, the CDR3 gives the full variable domain: EAGVVQSPRYKIIEKKQPVAFWCNPISGHNTLYWYLQNLGQGPELLIRYENEEAVDDSQLPKDRFSAERLKGVDSTLKIQPAELGDSAVYLCASSLGLGSSYNEQFFGPGTRLTVL.

This CDR3 reads CATSDRGNQPQHF. DNA for the CDR3: TGTGCCACCAGTGACAGAGGCAATCAGCCCCAGCATTTT. This rearrangement joins TRBV24-1 to TRBJ1-5; D remains ambiguous. Trimming shortened V by 4 bases and J by 2 bases, and 5 bases separated the two germline ends. The germline gives CDR1 KGHDR, CDR2 SFDVKD. This CDR3 spans 13 amino acids.

The rearrangement joins TRBV6-5 to TRBJ2-7, with 7 nucleotides matching TRBD1. Germline V CDR1 and CDR2: MNHEY, SVGAGI. This CDR3 region has 14 residues. The junction had 5 bases not matched to a gene; V was cut back by 4 bases and J by 2 bases. DNA of the CDR3: TGTGCCAGCAGTTGGGGGACAGAGACCTACGAGCAGTACTTC. Its protein product is CASSWGTETYEQYF.

This chain uses TRBV6-5 with TRBJ2-7; a weak D match, TRBD2 (6 bases). The germline gives CDR1 MNHEY, CDR2 SVGAGI. The V and J ends lost 6 bases and 2 bases respectively, with 11 bases between them. CDR3 size: 13 residues. The CDR3 is CASRDAGTYEQYF. CDR3 nucleotide sequence: TGTGCCAGCAGGGACGCGGGAACCTACGAGCAGTACTTC.

The chain is built from TRBV7-2 and TRBJ2-2; TRBD2 matches at 11 bases. Losses at the gene ends were 5 bases for V and 5 bases for J; bases not matched to a gene: 13. CDR1 SGHTA and CDR2 FQGNSA come from the germline V gene. This CDR3 region has 18 residues. CDR3 sequence: CASSPTNSGRARTGELFF. In DNA, the CDR3 is TGTGCCAGCAGCCCTACCAATAGCGGGAGGGCCAGAACCGGGGAGCTGTTTTTT.